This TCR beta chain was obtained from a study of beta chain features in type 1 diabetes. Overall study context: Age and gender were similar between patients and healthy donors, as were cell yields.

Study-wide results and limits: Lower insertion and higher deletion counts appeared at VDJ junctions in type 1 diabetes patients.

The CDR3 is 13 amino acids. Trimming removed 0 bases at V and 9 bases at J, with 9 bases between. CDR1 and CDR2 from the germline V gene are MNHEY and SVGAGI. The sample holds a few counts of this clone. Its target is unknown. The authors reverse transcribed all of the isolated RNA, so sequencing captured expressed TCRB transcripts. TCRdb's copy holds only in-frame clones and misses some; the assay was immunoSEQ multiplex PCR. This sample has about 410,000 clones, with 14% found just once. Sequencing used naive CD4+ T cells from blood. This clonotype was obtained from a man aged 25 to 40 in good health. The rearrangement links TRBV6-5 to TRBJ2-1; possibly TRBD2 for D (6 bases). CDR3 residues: CASSYSGGVEQFF. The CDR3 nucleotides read TGTGCCAGCAGTTACTCGGGAGGTGTTGAGCAGTTCTTC.